This TCR beta chain originates from a study of shared clonotypes between healthy human individuals. Naive-designated CD8 cells lacked CD45RO, were positively enriched for CCR7, and omitted terminally differentiated effector memory CD45RA+ cells. Germline trimming cut 4 bases from V and 2 bases from J; bases unmatched to any gene: 4. The CDR3 totals 14 residues. The table came from immunoSEQ multiplex PCR; TCRdb's copy has only in-frame clones and leaves some out. Here the sample spans about 2 million clones, roughly 95% being singletons. Specimen: naive CD8+ T cells sorted from blood. The chain carries TRBV5-3 and TRBJ2-3; TRBD1 aligns across 7 bases. TRBV5-3 is recorded as an ORF, its role being uncertain. This sequence originates from a man aged 18 to 30 in good health. The CDR3 sequence is CARSVTGITDTQYF. As DNA, the CDR3 is TGTGCCAGAAGCGTGACAGGGATCACAGATACGCAGTATTTT.